Below, 23 T cell receptor beta chains from the same sample are listed, as sequenced in a study of cytomegalovirus exposure and HLA in healthy donors. Primers for the PCR totalled 60 Vbeta and 13 Jbeta. Generated by immunoSEQ multiplex PCR, the TCRdb table keeps only in-frame clones and is missing some. The repertoire has under 200,000 clones, 80% to 85% of them found once; the top ten carry more than 0.85%. The sequencing sample was made of PBMCs. These receptors came from a man younger than 45 in good health and CMV-seronegative.

This sequence joins TRBV9 and TRBJ2-1, with a weak D call TRBD2 (6 bases). Germline CDR1 SGDLS, CDR2 YYNGEE. V gave up 4 bases and J gave up 0 bases, with 14 bases separating them. CDR3 length: 16 residues. CDR3 amino acids: CASSPWAGRSYNEQFF. CDR3 nucleotides: TGTGCCAGCAGCCCCTGGGCGGGGCGCTCCTACAATGAGCAGTTCTTC.

The chain uses TRBV7-9 and TRBJ2-1; tentative D call: TRBD1 (5 bases). Germline CDR1 and CDR2: SEHNR and FQNEAQ (reference sequence). CDR3 length equals 13 residues. Trimming removed 5 bases from V and 8 bases from J, with 13 bases in between. The CDR3 region is CASSPSGYDEQFF. CDR3 nucleotide sequence: TGTGCCAGCAGCCCTTCAGGGTACGATGAGCAGTTCTTC.

V and J are TRBV27 and TRBJ2-2; D is ambiguous. The CDR3 has 15 residues. Trimming shortened V by 2 bases and J by 7 bases, and 14 bases separated the two germline ends. Germline-derived CDR1 and CDR2 are MNHEY and SMNVEV (reference sequence). CDR3 residues: CASSLVYGSHGELFF. The CDR3 DNA reads as TGTGCCAGCAGTTTAGTGTACGGGTCTCACGGGGAGCTGTTTTTT.

CDR3 sequence: CASSYQQGAREKLFF. The CDR3 bases are TGTGCCAGCAGTTATCAACAGGGGGCCCGAGAAAAACTGTTTTTT. The chain links TRBV6-5 to TRBJ1-4, with TRBD1 matching over 9 bases. With 3 bases clipped from V and 8 bases from J, the junction kept 7 bases outside the gene matches. The CDR3 length is 15 residues. Germline values: CDR1 MNHEY, CDR2 SVGAGI.

Worth noting for this clone: The same CDR3 is also encoded by other DNA sequences in this sample. This chain joins TRBV2 and TRBJ2-1; D uncertain. Germline V gene data show CDR1 as SNHLY and CDR2 as FYNNEI. This CDR3 comprises 12 residues. V lost 6 bases to trimming and J lost 5 bases, with 8 bases between them. CDR3 loop: CASRATNNEQFF. The CDR3 DNA follows: TGTGCCAGCAGGGCCACCAACAATGAGCAGTTCTTC.

Only a few counts were recorded for this clone. V and J are TRBV27 and TRBJ2-7; D gene ambiguous. V lost 6 bases to trimming and J lost 2 bases, with 11 bases between them. The germline V gene encodes CDR1 MNHEY and CDR2 SMNVEV (reference sequence). CDR3 length equals 13 residues. DNA of the CDR3: TGTGCCAGCAGGCGCACAGAGACCTACGAGCAGTACTTC. Protein product: CASRRTETYEQYF.

Written as DNA, the CDR3 is TGTGCCAGCAGTGACCCGACAGGGCAAGGGCGTGGTGAAGCTTTCTTT. It codes for CASSDPTGQGRGEAFF. The rearrangement links TRBV6-1 to TRBJ1-1, with 7 positions matching TRBD1. Trimming at V came to 3 bases and at J to 7 bases, leaving 14 bases not matched to a gene. Per the germline V gene, CDR1 is MNHNS and CDR2 is SASEGT. The CDR3 length is 16 residues.

The chain has TRBV29-1 and TRBJ2-7; 10 bases map to TRBD2. J was trimmed by 6 bases and V by 7 bases; bases with no gene match: 12. Germline CDR1 reads SQVTM; CDR2 reads ANQGSEA. The CDR3 runs to 14 residues. CDR3 DNA sequence: TGCAGCGCCGGAGCGGGACTAGCGTTGCCCGAGCAGTACTTC. Translated, it gives CSAGAGLALPEQYF.

Written as DNA, the CDR3 is TGTGCCAGCAGCAGGGGACAGGGGCACGACGAGCAGTACTTC. Its protein is CASSRGQGHDEQYF. The chain employs TRBV7-8 and TRBJ2-7, with 10 bases matching TRBD1. The CDR3 is made up of 14 amino acids. In germline, CDR1 is SGHVS, CDR2 FQNEAQ. The V and J ends lost 5 bases and 5 bases, in that order; junction bases with no gene match: 6.

The rearrangement links TRBV6-5 to TRBJ2-7; weak D call: TRBD1 (6 bases). Germline CDR1 MNHEY, CDR2 SVGAGI. CDR3 length: 15 amino acids. The V and J ends lost 4 bases and 5 bases respectively, with 18 bases between them. The CDR3 region is CASSFTRPSGDEQYF. The CDR3 DNA reads as TGTGCCAGCAGTTTCACACGACCCTCAGGGGACGAGCAGTACTTC.

Comment on this clone: The junction departs from germline at one end; a sequencing error may be responsible. The chain recombines TRBV7-9 with TRBJ1-2; D is undetermined. The CDR3 consists of 12 residues. Germline V lookup: CDR1 SEHNR, CDR2 FQNEAQ (reference sequence). The CDR3, as DNA: TGTTCCAGCAGCTTGATCGGGTTTGGCTACACCTTC. This gives the protein CSSSLIGFGYTF.

This chain connects TRBV5-1 to TRBJ1-2, with D maybe TRBD1 (6 bases). Germline lookup yields CDR1 SGHRS and CDR2 YFSETQ. Between the trimmed V and J ends, which lost 4 bases and 1 base, there was a span of 23 bases. The CDR3 length is 18 residues. The DNA of the CDR3 is TGCGCCAGCAGCCGGCAGACTACGACAGGAGTAGATAACTATGGCTACACCTTC. Amino acids: CASSRQTTTGVDNYGYTF.

This clone was seen only a few times. CDR3 amino acids: CSVDDIQETQYF. In DNA, the CDR3 is TGCAGCGTTGACGACATACAAGAGACCCAGTACTTC. This sequence joins TRBV29-1 and TRBJ2-5; D is unclear. CDR3 size: 12 residues. Germline values: CDR1 SQVTM, CDR2 ANQGSEA. V was clipped by 3 bases and J by 2 bases, with 7 bases between them.

CDR3 loop: CASSFGSGRAYEQYF. CDR3 in DNA: TGTGCCAGCAGCTTTGGTAGCGGGAGGGCCTACGAGCAGTACTTC. This rearrangement joins TRBV5-6 to TRBJ2-7; 11 bases agree with TRBD2. CDR3 length equals 15 residues. Trimming took 2 bases from V and 2 from J; bases not matched to a gene: 3. Germline V gene sequence: CDR1 SGHDT, CDR2 YYEEEE.

V and J are TRBV10-2 and TRBJ1-1; D unresolved. CDR3 length equals 13 residues. Looked up from germline, CDR1 is WSHSY and CDR2 is SAAADI. V shed 3 bases and J shed 4 bases, with 9 bases lying between them. The DNA for the CDR3 is TGCGCCAGCAGTGAAGAGAGGCCCACTGAAGCTTTCTTT. It encodes CASSEERPTEAFF.

This chain joins TRBV13 and TRBJ2-2; 7 nucleotides agree with TRBD2. The CDR3 totals 17 residues. J gave up 4 bases and V 2 bases, and 10 bases lay outside the gene matches. CDR1 and CDR2 from the germline V gene are PRHDT and FYEKMQ (reference sequence). CDR3 sequence: CASSLTLGGGITGELFF. The CDR3 nucleotides are TGTGCCAGCAGCTTAACTCTCGGCGGGGGTATCACCGGGGAGCTGTTTTTT.

This chain joins TRBV11-2 and TRBJ2-1; D gene uncertain. The germline V gene encodes CDR1 SGHAT and CDR2 FQNNGV. The V end was cut by 5 bases, the J end by 0 bases, with 11 bases between. The CDR3 spans 15 residues. The CDR3 DNA reads as TGTGCCAGCAGCCACTCCTCAAGCTCCTACAATGAGCAGTTCTTC. Protein product: CASSHSSSSYNEQFF.

The chain carries TRBV7-2 and TRBJ1-3; TRBD1 matches 9 bases. Germline CDR1 reads SGHTA; CDR2 reads FQGNSA. Trimming took 5 bases from V and 0 from J; bases not matched to a gene: 8. The CDR3 spans 17 residues. CDR3 DNA sequence: TGTGCCAGCAGCCTAACCGGGACAGGGTACTCTGGAAACACCATATATTTT. Translation: CASSLTGTGYSGNTIYF. The full variable domain, with the rest looked up from reference TRBV7-2 and TRBJ1-3, is GAGVSQSPSNKVTEKGKDVELRCDPISGHTALYWYRQSLGQGLEFLIYFQGNSAPDKSGLPSDRFSAERTGGSVSTLTIQRTQQEDSAVYLCASSLTGTGYSGNTIYFGEGSWLTVV.

This rearrangement joins TRBV11-1 to TRBJ2-1; TRBD2 aligns across 8 bases. This CDR3 is built from 13 residues. V lost 7 bases, J lost 3 bases, and 2 bases stayed unmatched. From germline, CDR1 is SGHAT and CDR2 FQDESV (reference sequence). This CDR3 is CASMTSDYNEQFF. DNA for the CDR3: TGTGCCAGCATGACTAGCGACTACAATGAGCAGTTCTTC.

CDR3 coding DNA: TGCAGCGCAATACGACAGGAGCTTAACTATGGCTACACCTTC. It codes for CSAIRQELNYGYTF. The J gene is TRBJ1-2, the V gene TRBV29-1; possible D gene TRBD1, 6 bases. From germline, CDR1 is SQVTM and CDR2 ANQGSEA. V was shortened by 7 bases and J by 1 base, with 16 bases between the two germline ends. This CDR3 spans 14 amino acids.

The V call is TRBV11-2, the J call TRBJ2-7; a possible D gene is TRBD2 (5 bases). The germline V gene encodes CDR1 SGHAT and CDR2 FQNNGV. V was clipped by 3 bases and J by 3 bases, with 12 bases between them. The CDR3 length is 14 residues. The CDR3 sequence: CASSFVAGSYEQYF. The CDR3 DNA reads TGTGCCAGCAGCTTTGTTGCGGGTAGCTACGAGCAGTACTTC. Together with reference TRBV11-2 and TRBJ2-7, the CDR3 gives the full variable domain: EAGVAQSPRYKIIEKRQSVAFWCNPISGHATLYWYQQILGQGPKLLIQFQNNGVVDDSQLPKDRFSAERLKGVDSTLKIQPAKLEDSAVYLCASSFVAGSYEQYFGPGTRLTVT.

The chain combines TRBV19 with TRBJ2-6; D not certain. The ends were cut back, 4 bases at V and 0 bases at J, with 7 bases in the middle. Germline lookup yields CDR1 LNHDA and CDR2 SQIVND (reference sequence). CDR3 length equals 15 residues. CDR3 nucleotides: TGTGCCAGTAGTAAAAAGAGCTCTGGGGCCAACGTCCTGACTTTC. This translates into CASSKKSSGANVLTF.

The rearrangement joins TRBV9 to TRBJ2-7; D perhaps matches TRBD2 (7 bases). Per the germline V gene, CDR1 is SGDLS and CDR2 is YYNGEE. The CDR3 has 16 residues. Deletions cut 1 base from V and 3 bases from J, with 17 bases between. The CDR3 region is CASSVKGGGPFYEQYF. The CDR3 region has the DNA TGTGCCAGCAGCGTAAAGGGGGGAGGGCCCTTCTACGAGCAGTACTTC.